This T cell receptor (beta chain) was profiled in a study of T cell clones after liver transplantation. Whole-study context: Pre-transplant mixed lymphocyte reactions yielded third-party-reactive TCRbeta sequences as comparators for graft-donor-reactive sequences. Without induction therapy, subjects received standard immunosuppression until 12-24 months post-transplant. The study's findings and limits: Graft donor-reactive T cells may have migrated into the graft rather than being deleted. Compared with third party-reactive sequences, donor-reactive ones declined more, independent of withdrawal success.

The trim removed 4 bases at V and 6 bases at J, leaving 11 bases unmatched. Germline values: CDR1 SEHNR, CDR2 FQNEAQ (reference sequence). The CDR3 runs 15 residues. Worth noting for this clone: What it binds is unknown.

Libraries were prepared by immunoSEQ multiplex PCR; TCRdb keeps only in-frame clonotypes and omits some of them. The top ten clones hold about 0.64% of a sample with roughly 74,000 clones, 75% to 85% of them seen once. The clonotype was recovered from a human donor who received a liver transplant. Sample: CD4+ T cells from blood, taken before liver transplant. The chain combines TRBV7-9 with TRBJ2-7; 8 nucleotides line up with TRBD1. The CDR3 is CASSSREQGATEQYF. CDR3 nucleotide sequence: TGTGCCAGCAGCTCCCGTGAGCAGGGGGCAACCGAGCAGTACTTC.